This is a list of T cell receptor beta chains from one sample in a study of blood T cell repertoires in COVID-19. Produced via immunoSEQ multiplex PCR; TCRdb's table is partial and in-frame only. This sample has 200,000 to 250,000 clones, with roughly 84% found just once. What was sequenced was peripheral blood. The source of these receptors is a man in his forties with active or convalescent COVID-19. Each CDR3 is given with its conserved first and last residue. Fields, in order: D gene, V gene, CDR3 length, clone size, J gene, CDR3 DNA, CDR3 protein. D genes are given only for firm matches. A clone size is listed for some rows: how often the clone was seen (once, few, many), or a class if it is expanded.

d_call: -
v_call: TRBV14
cdr3_length: 14
clone_size: -
j_call: TRBJ1-1
cdr3_nt: TGTGCCAGCAGCCAAGACCAGATCTGGACTGAAGCTTTCTTT
cdr3_aa: CASSQDQIWTEAFF

d_call: -
v_call: TRBV6-1
cdr3_length: 15
clone_size: -
j_call: TRBJ1-3
cdr3_nt: TGTGCCAGCAGTGAACAAGGGGGGGCTGGAAACACCATATATTTT
cdr3_aa: CASSEQGGAGNTIYF

d_call: -
v_call: TRBV15
cdr3_length: 16
clone_size: -
j_call: TRBJ2-3
cdr3_nt: TGTGCCACCAGCAGAGAAGTTAACTCAGCGACAGATACGCAGTATTTT
cdr3_aa: CATSREVNSATDTQYF

d_call: -
v_call: TRBV28
cdr3_length: 14
clone_size: -
j_call: TRBJ1-6
cdr3_nt: TGTGCCAGCAGTTTATCCCCAGGGCATTCACCCCTCCACTTT
cdr3_aa: CASSLSPGHSPLHF

d_call: TRBD2
v_call: TRBV4-1
cdr3_length: 15
clone_size: -
j_call: TRBJ2-7
cdr3_nt: TGCGCCAGCAGCCTGACTAGCGGGGGAATCTACGAGCAGTACTTC
cdr3_aa: CASSLTSGGIYEQYF

d_call: -
v_call: TRBV19
cdr3_length: 13
clone_size: -
j_call: TRBJ1-2
cdr3_nt: TGTGCCAGTACCTATAGCACAGGGTATGGCTACACCTTC
cdr3_aa: CASTYSTGYGYTF

d_call: -
v_call: TRBV6-1
cdr3_length: 15
clone_size: -
j_call: TRBJ1-3
cdr3_nt: TGTGCCAGCAGTGAAATATGGGGCTCAGGAAACACCATATATTTT
cdr3_aa: CASSEIWGSGNTIYF

d_call: -
v_call: TRBV5-3
cdr3_length: 13
clone_size: -
j_call: TRBJ1-2
cdr3_nt: TGTGCCAGAAGCTCGTCAGGGGTCTATGGCTACACCTTC
cdr3_aa: CARSSSGVYGYTF

d_call: TRBD1
v_call: TRBV5-4
cdr3_length: 15
clone_size: -
j_call: TRBJ1-1
cdr3_nt: TGTGCCAGCAGACCCGTTACAGGGGCTGGCACTGAAGCTTTCTTT
cdr3_aa: CASRPVTGAGTEAFF

d_call: -
v_call: TRBV15
cdr3_length: 15
clone_size: -
j_call: TRBJ2-2
cdr3_nt: TGTGCCACCAGCAGAGGGTCGGCGAACACCGGGGAGCTGTTTTTT
cdr3_aa: CATSRGSANTGELFF

d_call: -
v_call: TRBV11-2
cdr3_length: 14
clone_size: once
j_call: TRBJ1-2
cdr3_nt: TGTGCCAGCAGCTTAGTCAGTGGACTGTATGGCTACACCTTC
cdr3_aa: CASSLVSGLYGYTF

d_call: -
v_call: TRBV2
cdr3_length: 10
clone_size: -
j_call: TRBJ1-2
cdr3_nt: TGTGCCAGCAGTGACGGTGGCTACACCTTC
cdr3_aa: CASSDGGYTF

d_call: TRBD2
v_call: TRBV3-1/TRBV3-2
cdr3_length: 12
clone_size: -
j_call: TRBJ2-2
cdr3_nt: TGTGCCAGCAGCCGCGGACTAGTGGAGCTGTTTTTT
cdr3_aa: CASSRGLVELFF

d_call: -
v_call: TRBV5-4
cdr3_length: 14
clone_size: -
j_call: TRBJ2-7
cdr3_nt: TGTGCCAGCAGCGAGGGGGGGTTTTCCTACGAGCAGTACTTC
cdr3_aa: CASSEGGFSYEQYF

d_call: TRBD1
v_call: TRBV27
cdr3_length: 14
clone_size: once
j_call: TRBJ2-1
cdr3_nt: TGTGCCAGCAGTTGGGACAGGCGCAGGAATGAGCAGTTCTTC
cdr3_aa: CASSWDRRRNEQFF

d_call: TRBD1
v_call: TRBV13
cdr3_length: 18
clone_size: -
j_call: TRBJ1-2
cdr3_nt: TGTGCCAGCAGCCCCCGAACCGGGACAGGGGTTGGAATCTATGGCTACACCTTC
cdr3_aa: CASSPRTGTGVGIYGYTF

d_call: -
v_call: TRBV6-4
cdr3_length: 13
clone_size: few
j_call: TRBJ2-3
cdr3_nt: TGTGCCAGCAGTGGGACAGGCACAGATACGCAGTATTTT
cdr3_aa: CASSGTGTDTQYF

d_call: -
v_call: TRBV7-7
cdr3_length: 15
clone_size: -
j_call: TRBJ2-7
cdr3_nt: TGTGCTAGCAGCCACGGCGGGGTGGGTTACTACGAGCAGTACTTC
cdr3_aa: CASSHGGVGYYEQYF

d_call: TRBD1
v_call: TRBV11-2
cdr3_length: 19
clone_size: once
j_call: TRBJ2-4
cdr3_nt: TGTGCCAGCAGCTTAGACCGGGACAGGGGCTCTTTAGCCAAAAACATTCAGTACTTC
cdr3_aa: CASSLDRDRGSLAKNIQYF

d_call: TRBD1
v_call: TRBV19
cdr3_length: 15
clone_size: -
j_call: TRBJ1-6
cdr3_nt: TGTGCCAGTAGTATGAACAGGGGGCCTAATTCACCCCTCCACTTT
cdr3_aa: CASSMNRGPNSPLHF

d_call: -
v_call: TRBV13
cdr3_length: 14
clone_size: -
j_call: TRBJ1-4
cdr3_nt: TGTGCCAGCAGCCTTAGGGGTGCTAATGAAAAACTGTTTTTT
cdr3_aa: CASSLRGANEKLFF

d_call: -
v_call: TRBV19
cdr3_length: 15
clone_size: few
j_call: TRBJ2-2
cdr3_nt: TGTGCCAGTAGTGTATGGGACACGAACACCGGGGAGCTGTTTTTT
cdr3_aa: CASSVWDTNTGELFF

d_call: -
v_call: TRBV6-5
cdr3_length: 13
clone_size: few
j_call: TRBJ1-1
cdr3_nt: TGTGCCAGCAGGGCTAGCAGATCCACTGAAGCTTTCTTT
cdr3_aa: CASRASRSTEAFF

d_call: TRBD1
v_call: TRBV4-2
cdr3_length: 15
clone_size: -
j_call: TRBJ2-7
cdr3_nt: TGTGCCAGCAGCAAGGAACCGGGACAGATCTACGAGCAGTACTTC
cdr3_aa: CASSKEPGQIYEQYF

d_call: -
v_call: TRBV19
cdr3_length: 13
clone_size: once
j_call: TRBJ1-2
cdr3_nt: TGTGCCAGTAGTATTGAGGAAAACTATGGCTACACCTTC
cdr3_aa: CASSIEENYGYTF

d_call: -
v_call: TRBV4-2
cdr3_length: 13
clone_size: -
j_call: TRBJ2-6
cdr3_nt: TGTGCCAGCCGGGGTACTGGGGCCAACGTCCTGACTTTC
cdr3_aa: CASRGTGANVLTF

d_call: -
v_call: TRBV19
cdr3_length: 14
clone_size: -
j_call: TRBJ1-1
cdr3_nt: TGTGCCAGTAGTATGGGCGCCCCAAACACTGAAGCTTTCTTT
cdr3_aa: CASSMGAPNTEAFF

d_call: TRBD2
v_call: TRBV5-6
cdr3_length: 16
clone_size: -
j_call: TRBJ2-1
cdr3_nt: TGTGCCAGCAGCCCTACTCGGACTAGCAACTACAATGAGCAGTTCTTC
cdr3_aa: CASSPTRTSNYNEQFF

d_call: -
v_call: TRBV18
cdr3_length: 19
clone_size: -
j_call: TRBJ1-3
cdr3_nt: TGTGCCAGCTCACCATCCGTCCCTATATGGAGAACCTCTGGAAACACCATATATTTT
cdr3_aa: CASSPSVPIWRTSGNTIYF

d_call: -
v_call: TRBV13
cdr3_length: 15
clone_size: -
j_call: TRBJ2-2
cdr3_nt: TGTGCCAGCAGCATATTCCGTGAGAATCTCGGGGAGCTGTTTTTT
cdr3_aa: CASSIFRENLGELFF

d_call: TRBD2
v_call: TRBV18
cdr3_length: 16
clone_size: -
j_call: TRBJ2-2
cdr3_nt: TGTGCCAGCTCACCACCTCAGGGGACTAGCACCGGGGAGCTGTTTTTT
cdr3_aa: CASSPPQGTSTGELFF

d_call: TRBD1
v_call: TRBV18
cdr3_length: 13
clone_size: once
j_call: TRBJ2-2
cdr3_nt: TGTGCCAGCTCCCCTCACAGGGGCGGGGAGCTGTTTTTT
cdr3_aa: CASSPHRGGELFF

d_call: -
v_call: TRBV6-5
cdr3_length: 13
clone_size: -
j_call: TRBJ1-2
cdr3_nt: TGTGCCACCTACCCGCAGACTCTGGAGGGCTACACCTTC
cdr3_aa: CATYPQTLEGYTF

d_call: -
v_call: TRBV2
cdr3_length: 13
clone_size: -
j_call: TRBJ2-7
cdr3_nt: TGTGCCCGGGCCAGCGGGCAGGGCTACGAGCAGTACTTC
cdr3_aa: CARASGQGYEQYF

d_call: -
v_call: TRBV5-4
cdr3_length: 16
clone_size: -
j_call: TRBJ1-2
cdr3_nt: TGTGCCAGCAGCTTGGACCCAGGGGCTTCTTCGAGGGGCTACACCTTC
cdr3_aa: CASSLDPGASSRGYTF

d_call: TRBD2
v_call: TRBV20-1
cdr3_length: 17
clone_size: -
j_call: TRBJ2-1
cdr3_nt: TGCAGTGCTAGTTGGGGCCTAGCGGGGGGTGTGTACAATGAGCAGTTCTTC
cdr3_aa: CSASWGLAGGVYNEQFF

d_call: -
v_call: TRBV6-5
cdr3_length: 14
clone_size: -
j_call: TRBJ2-6
cdr3_nt: TGTGCCAGCCACAGTTCCTCTGGGGCCAACGTCCTGACTTTC
cdr3_aa: CASHSSSGANVLTF

d_call: TRBD2
v_call: TRBV6-1
cdr3_length: 17
clone_size: -
j_call: TRBJ2-1
cdr3_nt: TGTGCCAGCAGTGGCCTAGCGGGGGGCGGCTCCTACAATGAGCAGTTCTTC
cdr3_aa: CASSGLAGGGSYNEQFF

d_call: -
v_call: TRBV4-2
cdr3_length: 15
clone_size: -
j_call: TRBJ2-5
cdr3_nt: TGTGCCAGCAGCCAAAACCGGGGTTCCCAAGAGACCCAGTACTTC
cdr3_aa: CASSQNRGSQETQYF

d_call: -
v_call: TRBV19
cdr3_length: 13
clone_size: -
j_call: TRBJ1-2
cdr3_nt: TGTGCCACCACCAATCCAGGGAGGAATGGCTACACCTTC
cdr3_aa: CATTNPGRNGYTF

d_call: -
v_call: TRBV28
cdr3_length: 13
clone_size: -
j_call: TRBJ1-2
cdr3_nt: TGTGCCAGCAATGGGAGTCAGCGCTATGGCTACACCTTC
cdr3_aa: CASNGSQRYGYTF

d_call: TRBD1
v_call: TRBV10-3
cdr3_length: 14
clone_size: -
j_call: TRBJ1-2
cdr3_nt: TGTGCCATCGGCGGGACAGGGGAGGAATTCGGCTACACCTTC
cdr3_aa: CAIGGTGEEFGYTF

d_call: TRBD1
v_call: TRBV27
cdr3_length: 16
clone_size: -
j_call: TRBJ2-2
cdr3_nt: TGTGCCAGCAGTTTTATTGGCAGGGGGTTCACCGGGGAGCTGTTTTTT
cdr3_aa: CASSFIGRGFTGELFF

d_call: -
v_call: TRBV28
cdr3_length: 17
clone_size: -
j_call: TRBJ2-2
cdr3_nt: TGTGCCAGCAGGGGAGGTTGGGACAGTCCCTTCACCGGGGAGCTGTTTTTT
cdr3_aa: CASRGGWDSPFTGELFF